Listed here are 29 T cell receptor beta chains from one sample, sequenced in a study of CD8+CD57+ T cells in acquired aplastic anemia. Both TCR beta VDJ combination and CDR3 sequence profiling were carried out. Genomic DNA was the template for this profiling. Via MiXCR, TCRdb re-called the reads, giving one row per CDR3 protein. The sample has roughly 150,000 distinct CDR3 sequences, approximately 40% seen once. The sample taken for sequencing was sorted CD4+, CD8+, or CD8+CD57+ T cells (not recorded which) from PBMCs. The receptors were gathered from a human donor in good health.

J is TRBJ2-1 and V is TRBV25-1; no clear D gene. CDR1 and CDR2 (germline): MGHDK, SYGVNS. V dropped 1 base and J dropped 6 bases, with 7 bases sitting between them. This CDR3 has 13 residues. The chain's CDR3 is CASSEWGTNEQFF. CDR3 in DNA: TGTGCCAGCAGTGAATGGGGTACCAATGAGCAGTTCTTC.

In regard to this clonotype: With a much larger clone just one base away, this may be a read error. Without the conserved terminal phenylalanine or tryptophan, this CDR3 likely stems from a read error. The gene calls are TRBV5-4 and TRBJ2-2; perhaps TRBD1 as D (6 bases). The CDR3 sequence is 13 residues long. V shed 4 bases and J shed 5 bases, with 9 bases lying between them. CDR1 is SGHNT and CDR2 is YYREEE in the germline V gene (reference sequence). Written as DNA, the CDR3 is TGTGCCAGCAGCGGACAGAGGACCGGGGAGCTGTTTGTT. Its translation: CASSGQRTGELFV.

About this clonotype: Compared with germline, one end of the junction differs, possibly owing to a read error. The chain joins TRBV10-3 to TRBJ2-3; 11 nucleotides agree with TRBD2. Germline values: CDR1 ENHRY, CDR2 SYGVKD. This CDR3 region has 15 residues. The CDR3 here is CAIFSGRGPTDTQYF. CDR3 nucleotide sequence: TGTGCCATTTTTAGCGGGAGGGGGCCCACAGACACGCAGTATTTT.

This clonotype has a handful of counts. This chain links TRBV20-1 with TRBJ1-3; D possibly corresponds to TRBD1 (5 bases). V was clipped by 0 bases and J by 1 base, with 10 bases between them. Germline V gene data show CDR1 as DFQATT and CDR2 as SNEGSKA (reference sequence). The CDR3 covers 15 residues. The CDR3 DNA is TGCAGTGCTAGAGACGGGTCAGGGTCTGGAAACACCATATATTTT. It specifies CSARDGSGSGNTIYF.

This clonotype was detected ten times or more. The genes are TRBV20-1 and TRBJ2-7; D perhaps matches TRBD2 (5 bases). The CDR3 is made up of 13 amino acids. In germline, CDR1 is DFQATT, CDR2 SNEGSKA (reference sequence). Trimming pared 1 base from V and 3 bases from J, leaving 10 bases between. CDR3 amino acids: CSARVEGNYEQYF. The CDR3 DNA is TGCAGTGCTAGAGTCGAGGGAAACTACGAGCAGTACTTC.

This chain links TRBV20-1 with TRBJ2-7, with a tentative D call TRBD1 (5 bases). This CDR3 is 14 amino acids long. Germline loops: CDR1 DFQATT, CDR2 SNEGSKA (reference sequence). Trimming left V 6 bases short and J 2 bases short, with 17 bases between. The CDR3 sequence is CSAPQQGYAYEQYF. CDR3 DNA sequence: TGCAGTGCCCCGCAGCAGGGATACGCCTACGAGCAGTACTTC.

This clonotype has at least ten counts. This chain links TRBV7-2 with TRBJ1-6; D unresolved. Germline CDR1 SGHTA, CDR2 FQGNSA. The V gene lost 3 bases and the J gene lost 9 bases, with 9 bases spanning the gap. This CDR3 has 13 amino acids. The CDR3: CASSFNRASPLHF. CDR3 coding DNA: TGTGCCAGCAGCTTTAACAGAGCTTCACCCCTCCACTTT.

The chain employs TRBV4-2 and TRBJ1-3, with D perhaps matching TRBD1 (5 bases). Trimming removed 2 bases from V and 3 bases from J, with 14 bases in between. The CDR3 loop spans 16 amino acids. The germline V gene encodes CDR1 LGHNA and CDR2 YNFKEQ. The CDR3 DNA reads TGTGCCAGCAGCCAACCCTCCCAGGGATTTGGAAACACCATATATTTT. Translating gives CASSQPSQGFGNTIYF.

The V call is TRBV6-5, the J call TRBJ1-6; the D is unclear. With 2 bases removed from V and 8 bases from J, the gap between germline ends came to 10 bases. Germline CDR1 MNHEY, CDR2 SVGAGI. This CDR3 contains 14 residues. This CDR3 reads CASSYRQEYSPLHF. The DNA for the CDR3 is TGTGCCAGCAGTTACCGGCAGGAGTATTCACCCCTCCACTTT.

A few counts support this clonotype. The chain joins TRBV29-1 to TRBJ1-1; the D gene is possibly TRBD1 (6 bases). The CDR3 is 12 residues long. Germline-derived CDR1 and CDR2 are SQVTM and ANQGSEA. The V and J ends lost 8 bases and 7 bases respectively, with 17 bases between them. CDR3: CSIGRRTDEAFF. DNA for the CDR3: TGCAGCATCGGAAGACGGACAGATGAAGCTTTCTTT. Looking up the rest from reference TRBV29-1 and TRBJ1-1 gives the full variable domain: SAVISQKPSRDICQRGTSLTIQCQVDSQVTMMFWYRQQPGQSLTLIATANQGSEATYESGFVIDKFPISRPNLTFSTLTVSNMSPEDSSIYLCSIGRRTDEAFFGQGTRLTVV.

DNA of the CDR3: TGCAGGAACGGGACAGGGGATTCCTACGAGCAGTACTTC. It specifies CRNGTGDSYEQYF. The V and J genes are TRBV20-1 and TRBJ2-7, with 10 bases identical to TRBD1. Germline V lookup: CDR1 DFQATT, CDR2 SNEGSKA (reference sequence). The CDR3 runs to 13 residues.

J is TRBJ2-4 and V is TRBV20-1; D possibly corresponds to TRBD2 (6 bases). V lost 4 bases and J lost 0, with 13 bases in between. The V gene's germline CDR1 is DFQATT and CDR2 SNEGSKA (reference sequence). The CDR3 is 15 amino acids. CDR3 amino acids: CSATTGGIAKNIQYF. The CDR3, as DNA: TGCAGTGCTACGACCGGGGGAATAGCCAAAAACATTCAGTACTTC.

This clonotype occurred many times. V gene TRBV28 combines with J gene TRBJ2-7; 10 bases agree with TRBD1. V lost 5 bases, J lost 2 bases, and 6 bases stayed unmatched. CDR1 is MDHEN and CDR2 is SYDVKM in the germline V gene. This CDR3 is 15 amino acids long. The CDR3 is CASSPWGTGAYEQYF. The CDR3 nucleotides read TGTGCCAGCAGTCCATGGGGGACAGGGGCCTACGAGCAGTACTTC.

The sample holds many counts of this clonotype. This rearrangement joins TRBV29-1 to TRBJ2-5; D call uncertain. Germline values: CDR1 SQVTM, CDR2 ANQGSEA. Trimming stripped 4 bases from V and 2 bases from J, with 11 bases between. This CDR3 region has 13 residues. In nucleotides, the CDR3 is TGCAGCGTTGGAGGTCAGACGCAAGAGACCCAGTACTTC. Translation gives CSVGGQTQETQYF.

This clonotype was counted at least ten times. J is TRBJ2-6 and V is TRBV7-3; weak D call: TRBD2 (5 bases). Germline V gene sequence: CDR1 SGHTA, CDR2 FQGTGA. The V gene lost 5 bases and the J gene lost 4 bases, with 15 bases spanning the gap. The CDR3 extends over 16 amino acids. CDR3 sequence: CASSPTSGSGANVLTF. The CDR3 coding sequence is TGTGCCAGCAGCCCCACGTCGGGGTCCGGGGCCAACGTCCTGACTTTC.

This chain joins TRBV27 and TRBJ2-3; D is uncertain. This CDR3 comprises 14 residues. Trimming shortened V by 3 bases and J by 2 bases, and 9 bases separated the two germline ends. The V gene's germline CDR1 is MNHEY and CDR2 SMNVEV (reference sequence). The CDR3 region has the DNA TGTGCCAGCAGTTTTGGGTCCAACACAGATACGCAGTATTTT. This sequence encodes CASSFGSNTDTQYF.

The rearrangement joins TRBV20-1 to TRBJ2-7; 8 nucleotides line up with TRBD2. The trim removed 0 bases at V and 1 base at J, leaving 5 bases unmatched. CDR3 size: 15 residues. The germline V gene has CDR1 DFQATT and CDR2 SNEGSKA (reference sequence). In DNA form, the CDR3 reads TGCAGTGCTAGAGATTTTAGCGGGATTTCCTACGAGCAGTACTTC. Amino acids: CSARDFSGISYEQYF.

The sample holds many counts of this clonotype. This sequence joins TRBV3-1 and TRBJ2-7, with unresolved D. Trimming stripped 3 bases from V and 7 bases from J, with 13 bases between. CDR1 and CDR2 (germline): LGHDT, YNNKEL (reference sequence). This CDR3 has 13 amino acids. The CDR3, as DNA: TGTGCCAGCAGCCAGAGACCCCTGGAAGAGCAGTACTTC. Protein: CASSQRPLEEQYF.

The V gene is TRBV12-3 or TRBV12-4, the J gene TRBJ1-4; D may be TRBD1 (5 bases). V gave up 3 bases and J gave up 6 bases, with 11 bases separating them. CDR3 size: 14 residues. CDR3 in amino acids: CASSFVGGDEKLFF. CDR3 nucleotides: TGTGCCAGCAGTTTTGTGGGGGGGGATGAAAAACTGTTTTTT.

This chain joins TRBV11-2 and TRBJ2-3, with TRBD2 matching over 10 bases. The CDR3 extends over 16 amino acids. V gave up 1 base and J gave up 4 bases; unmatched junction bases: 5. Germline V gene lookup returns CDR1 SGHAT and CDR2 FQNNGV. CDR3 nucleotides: TGTGCCAGCAGCTTAGGCGTTAGCGGGAGGTCAGATACGCAGTATTTT. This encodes CASSLGVSGRSDTQYF.

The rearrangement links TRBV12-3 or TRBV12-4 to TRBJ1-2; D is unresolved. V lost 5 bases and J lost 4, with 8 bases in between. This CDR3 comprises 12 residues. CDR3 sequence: CASSPTTYGYTF. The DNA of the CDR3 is TGTGCCAGCAGTCCCACGACCTATGGCTACACCTTC.

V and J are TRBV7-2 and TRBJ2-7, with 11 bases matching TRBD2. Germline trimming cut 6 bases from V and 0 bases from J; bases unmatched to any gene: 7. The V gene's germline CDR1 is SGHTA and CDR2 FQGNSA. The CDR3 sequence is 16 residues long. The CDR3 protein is CASSHTGTSGSYEQYF. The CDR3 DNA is TGTGCCAGCAGTCACACAGGGACTAGCGGCTCCTACGAGCAGTACTTC.

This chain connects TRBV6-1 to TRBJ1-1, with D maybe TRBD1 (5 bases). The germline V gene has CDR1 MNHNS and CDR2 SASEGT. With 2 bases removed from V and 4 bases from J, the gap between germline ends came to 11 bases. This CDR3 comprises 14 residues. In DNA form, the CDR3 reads TGTGCCAGCAGTGAACAGGGATCGGTCACTGAAGCTTTCTTT. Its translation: CASSEQGSVTEAFF.

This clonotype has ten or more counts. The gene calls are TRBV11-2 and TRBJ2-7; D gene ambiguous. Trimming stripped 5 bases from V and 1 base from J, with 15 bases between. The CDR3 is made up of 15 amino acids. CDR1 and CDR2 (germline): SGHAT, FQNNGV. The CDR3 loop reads CASSPFPANSYEQYF. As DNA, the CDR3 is TGTGCCAGCAGCCCCTTCCCCGCCAATTCCTACGAGCAGTACTTC.

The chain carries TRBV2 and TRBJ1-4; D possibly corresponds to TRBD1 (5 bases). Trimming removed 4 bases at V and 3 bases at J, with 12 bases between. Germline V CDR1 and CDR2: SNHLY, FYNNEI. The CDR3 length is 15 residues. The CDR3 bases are TGTGCCAGCAGTGGCGGGCAGGGAGCTAATGAAAAACTGTTTTTT. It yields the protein CASSGGQGANEKLFF.

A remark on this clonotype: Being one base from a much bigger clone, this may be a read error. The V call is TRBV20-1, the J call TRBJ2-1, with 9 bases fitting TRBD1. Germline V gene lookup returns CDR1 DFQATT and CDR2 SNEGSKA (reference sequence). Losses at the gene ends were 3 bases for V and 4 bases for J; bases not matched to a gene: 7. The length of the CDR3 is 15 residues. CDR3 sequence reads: CSARGRDREYNEQFF. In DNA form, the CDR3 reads TGCAGTGCTAGGGGCCGGGACAGGGAATACAATGAGCAGTTCTTC.

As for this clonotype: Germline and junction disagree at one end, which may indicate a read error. CDR3 amino acids: CASSVGHGPLYEQYF. CDR3 DNA sequence: TGTGCCAGTAGCGTAGGACATGGGCCCTTATACGAGCAGTACTTC. This rearrangement joins TRBV9 to TRBJ2-7; D possibly matches TRBD1 or TRBD2 (5 bases each). This CDR3 spans 15 amino acids. CDR1 and CDR2 from the germline V gene are SGDLS and YYNGEE.

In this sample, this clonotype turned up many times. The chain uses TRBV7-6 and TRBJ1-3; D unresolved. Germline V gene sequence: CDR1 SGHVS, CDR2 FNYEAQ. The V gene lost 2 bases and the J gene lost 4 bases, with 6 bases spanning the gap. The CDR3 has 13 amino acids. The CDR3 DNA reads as TGTGCCAGCAGCTTACAGTACGGAAACACCATATATTTT. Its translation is CASSLQYGNTIYF.

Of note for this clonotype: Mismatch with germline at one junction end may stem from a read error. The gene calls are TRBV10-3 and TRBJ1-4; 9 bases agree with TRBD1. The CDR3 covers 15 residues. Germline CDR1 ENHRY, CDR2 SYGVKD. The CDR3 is CASSFRQGGYEKLFF. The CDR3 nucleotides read TGTGCCAGCAGTTTTAGACAGGGGGGCTATGAAAAACTGTTTTTT.